This T cell receptor delta chain was sequenced for a study of gammadelta T cells in human blood. Study conclusions and caveats: Right after birth, innate γδ T cells reportedly expanded polyclonally after microbial exposure.

TCRdb reanalysed the RT-PCR reads via CATT. The table includes some 590 delta-chain clones, approximately 33% detected once. By sample fraction, this clone is hyperexpanded (1% or more). The antigen is undetermined. Different DNA sequences within this sample yield the same CDR3. The CDR3 extends over 15 amino acids. Trimming at V came to 3 bases and at J to 4 bases, leaving 2 bases not matched to a gene. CDR1 is GEAIGNYY and CDR2 is EKD in the germline V gene. This clonotype originated in a human donor. The chain recombines TRDV2 with TRDJ2; 12 nucleotides align to TRDD3. Input material: Vgamma9Vdelta2 gamma-delta T cells from adult blood. CDR3 residues: CACDVLGDTTAQLFF. The CDR3 region has the DNA TGTGCCTGTGACGTACTGGGGGATACGACAGCACAACTCTTCTTT.